Shown below are 7 T cell receptor beta chains from a single sample sequenced in a study of blood T cells in healthy people across ages. Alongside a J-beta primer mix, a sample-barcoded 5' primer served in a second PCR lasting roughly 6 to 11 cycles. TCRdb reprocessed the 5' RACE reads via MiXCR and lists one record per CDR3 protein. The data contain 650,000 to 1,000,000 distinct CDR3 sequences, approximately 35% of them seen just once; the ten biggest clones take up 10% to 15%. Sequences were obtained from blood. These receptors originate from a man aged 18 to 30 in good health.

This clonotype came up many times. The chain links TRBV3-1 to TRBJ2-3; TRBD1 aligns across 10 bases. V gave up 3 bases and J gave up 5 bases; unmatched junction bases: 5. The CDR3 totals 15 residues. CDR1 and CDR2 from the germline V gene are LGHDT and YNNKEL (reference sequence). The CDR3 sequence: CASSHLTGGRDTQYF. DNA of the CDR3: TGTGCCAGCAGCCACCTGACAGGGGGCAGAGATACGCAGTATTTT.

Many counts were recorded for this clonotype. J is TRBJ1-5 and V is TRBV4-1; no reliable D call. V shed 3 bases and J shed 0 bases, with 15 bases lying between them. The CDR3 sequence is 17 residues long. CDR1 and CDR2 (germline): MGHRA, YSYEKL. The CDR3 reads CASSHLYPPASNQPQHF. The CDR3 DNA reads as TGCGCCAGCAGCCACCTATACCCGCCAGCTAGCAATCAGCCCCAGCATTTT.

This clonotype occurred a few times. V usage is TRBV12-3 or TRBV12-4 and J usage is TRBJ1-5; 9 bases agree with TRBD1. The CDR3 consists of 15 residues. J was trimmed by 4 bases and V by 5 bases; bases with no gene match: 6. The CDR3: CASSTSGTGNQPQHF. The CDR3 coding sequence is TGTGCCAGCAGTACCTCTGGGACAGGGAATCAGCCCCAGCATTTT.

The chain has TRBV10-3 and TRBJ2-3, with TRBD2 identical over 7 bases. With 2 bases clipped from V and 1 base from J, the junction kept 3 bases outside the gene matches. Germline lookup yields CDR1 ENHRY and CDR2 SYGVKD. The CDR3 is made up of 15 amino acids. The CDR3 nucleotides are TGTGCCATCAGTGAGGCAAGCGGGGGCACAGATACGCAGTATTTT. Its protein product is CAISEASGGTDTQYF.

This clonotype was counted many times. CDR3 nucleotide sequence: TGTGCCAGCAGTCCCAACTACAATGAGCAGTTCTTC. This sequence encodes CASSPNYNEQFF. This chain uses TRBV28 with TRBJ2-1, with D uncertain. Trimming took 5 bases from V and 3 from J, leaving 5 bases between them. This CDR3 has 12 residues. Germline-derived CDR1 and CDR2 are MDHEN and SYDVKM.

This chain connects TRBV4-1 to TRBJ1-1; D may be TRBD1 (6 bases). The V end lost 5 bases, the J end lost 4 bases, and 17 bases lay between the germline ends. Germline V gives CDR1 MGHRA, CDR2 YSYEKL. The CDR3 is 15 amino acids. CDR3 amino acids: CASSERQATGTEAFF. CDR3 coding DNA: TGCGCCAGCAGCGAAAGACAGGCTACGGGCACTGAAGCTTTCTTT.

The V and J genes are TRBV9 and TRBJ2-1; D may correspond to TRBD1 or TRBD2 (6 bases each). CDR3 length: 14 amino acids. V was clipped by 3 bases and J by 5 bases, with 12 bases between them. CDR1 SGDLS and CDR2 YYNGEE come from the germline V gene. The CDR3 region is CASSGRRGHNEQFF. As DNA, the CDR3 is TGTGCCAGCAGCGGACGACGGGGGCACAATGAGCAGTTCTTC.